One T cell receptor beta chain is described in this entry. Its antigen is as yet unknown. This record comes from a study of shared clonotypes between healthy human individuals. Sequencing was performed with immunoSEQ multiplex PCR; in TCRdb, only in-frame clones are kept and a portion is missing. The sample holds roughly 1 million clones, 70% to 80% seen once. The CDR3 totals 14 residues. CDR1 is KGHSH, CDR2 LQKENI, per germline. V lost 3 bases to trimming and J lost 3 bases, with 10 bases between them. Whole-study results and caveats: Investigators collected only blood, and repertoires in tissues likely differ. There were few donors, and this limited the genetic and exposure-history diversity represented. Naive CD4 clonotypes were shared across a few donors at about 5.3%.

Sequencing input: memory CD4+ T cells sorted from blood. This sample's subset: CD45RA-negative fraction. The chain joins TRBV18 to TRBJ2-3; D may be TRBD2 (6 bases). This clonotype originated in a man between 18 and 29 years old in good health. This CDR3 is CASSPRLETDTQYF. CDR3 nucleotide sequence: TGTGCCAGCTCACCCCGACTAGAAACAGATACGCAGTATTTT.